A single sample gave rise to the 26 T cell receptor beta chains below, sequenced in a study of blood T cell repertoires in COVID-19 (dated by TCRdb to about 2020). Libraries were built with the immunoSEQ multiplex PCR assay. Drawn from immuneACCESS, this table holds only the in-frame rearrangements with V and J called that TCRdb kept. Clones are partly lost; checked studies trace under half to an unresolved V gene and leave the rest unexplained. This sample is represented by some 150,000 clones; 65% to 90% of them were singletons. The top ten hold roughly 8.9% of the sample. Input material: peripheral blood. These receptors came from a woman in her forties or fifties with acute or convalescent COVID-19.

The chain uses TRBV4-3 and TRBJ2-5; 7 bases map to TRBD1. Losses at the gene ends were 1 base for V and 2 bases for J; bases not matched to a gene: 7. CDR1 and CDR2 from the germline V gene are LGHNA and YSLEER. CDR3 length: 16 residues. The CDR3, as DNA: TGCGCCAGCAGCCAAGTGATGGACAGGCCTCAAGAGACCCAGTACTTC. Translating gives CASSQVMDRPQETQYF.

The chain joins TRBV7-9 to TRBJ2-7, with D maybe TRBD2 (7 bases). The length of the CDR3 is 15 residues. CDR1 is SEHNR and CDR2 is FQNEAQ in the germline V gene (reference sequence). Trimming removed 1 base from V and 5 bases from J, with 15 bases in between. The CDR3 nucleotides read TGTGCCAGCAGCTTAGAGGGGCGGGGGCCCGACGAGCAGTACTTC. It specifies CASSLEGRGPDEQYF.

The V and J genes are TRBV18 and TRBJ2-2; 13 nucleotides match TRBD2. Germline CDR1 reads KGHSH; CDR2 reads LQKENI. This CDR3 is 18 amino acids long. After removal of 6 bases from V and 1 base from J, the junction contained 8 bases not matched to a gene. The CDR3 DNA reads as TGTGCCAGCTCCGGAACTAGCGGGAGGGCCAGGAACACCGGGGAGCTGTTTTTT. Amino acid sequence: CASSGTSGRARNTGELFF.

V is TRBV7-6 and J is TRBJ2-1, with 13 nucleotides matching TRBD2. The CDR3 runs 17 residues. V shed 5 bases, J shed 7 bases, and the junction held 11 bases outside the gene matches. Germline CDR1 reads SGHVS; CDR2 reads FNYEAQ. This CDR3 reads CASSLTSGGTLGNEQFF. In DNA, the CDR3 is TGTGCCAGCAGCCTGACTAGCGGGGGGACCCTCGGGAATGAGCAGTTCTTC.

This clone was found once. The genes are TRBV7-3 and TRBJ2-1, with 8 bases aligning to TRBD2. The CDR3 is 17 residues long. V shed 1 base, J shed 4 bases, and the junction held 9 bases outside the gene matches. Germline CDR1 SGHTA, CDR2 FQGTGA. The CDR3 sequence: CASSLIASAGGYNEQFF. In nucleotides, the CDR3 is TGTGCCAGCAGCTTAATCGCCTCGGCGGGGGGATACAATGAGCAGTTCTTC.

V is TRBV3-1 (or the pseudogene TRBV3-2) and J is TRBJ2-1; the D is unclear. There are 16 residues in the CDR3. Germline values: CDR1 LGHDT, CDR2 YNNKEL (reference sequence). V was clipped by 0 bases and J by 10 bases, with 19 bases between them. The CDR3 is CASSQDLLAADGEQFF. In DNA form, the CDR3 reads TGTGCCAGCAGCCAAGACCTCCTCGCGGCTGACGGAGAGCAGTTCTTC.

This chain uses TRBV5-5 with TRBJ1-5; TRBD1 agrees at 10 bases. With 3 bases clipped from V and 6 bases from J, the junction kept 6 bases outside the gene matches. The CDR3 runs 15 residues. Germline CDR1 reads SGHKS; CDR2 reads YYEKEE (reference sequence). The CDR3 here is CASSWGQGQGQPQHF. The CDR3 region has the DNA TGTGCCAGCAGCTGGGGACAGGGGCAGGGTCAGCCCCAGCATTTT.

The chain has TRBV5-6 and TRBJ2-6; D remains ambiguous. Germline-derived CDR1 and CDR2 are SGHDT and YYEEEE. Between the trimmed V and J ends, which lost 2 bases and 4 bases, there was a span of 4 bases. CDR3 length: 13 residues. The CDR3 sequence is CASSLQGANVLTF. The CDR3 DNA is TGTGCCAGCAGCTTACAGGGGGCCAACGTCCTGACTTTC.

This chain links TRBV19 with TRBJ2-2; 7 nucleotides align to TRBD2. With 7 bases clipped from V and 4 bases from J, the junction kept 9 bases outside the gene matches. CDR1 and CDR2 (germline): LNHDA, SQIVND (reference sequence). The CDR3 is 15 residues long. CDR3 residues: CASNTPGGGTGELFF. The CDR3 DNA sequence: TGTGCCAGTAACACACCGGGGGGAGGCACCGGGGAGCTGTTTTTT.

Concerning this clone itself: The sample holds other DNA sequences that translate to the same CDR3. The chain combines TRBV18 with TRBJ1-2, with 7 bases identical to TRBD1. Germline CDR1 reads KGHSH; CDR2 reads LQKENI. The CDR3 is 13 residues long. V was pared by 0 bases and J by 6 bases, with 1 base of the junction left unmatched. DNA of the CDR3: TGTGCCAGCTCACCACCAACAGGGGATGGCTACACCTTC. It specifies CASSPPTGDGYTF.

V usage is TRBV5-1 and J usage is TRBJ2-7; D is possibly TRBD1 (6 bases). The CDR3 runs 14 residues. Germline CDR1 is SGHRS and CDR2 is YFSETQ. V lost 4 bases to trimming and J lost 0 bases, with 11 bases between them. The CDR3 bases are TGCGCCAGCAGCCACGGACAGTTCTCCTACGAGCAGTACTTC. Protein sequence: CASSHGQFSYEQYF.

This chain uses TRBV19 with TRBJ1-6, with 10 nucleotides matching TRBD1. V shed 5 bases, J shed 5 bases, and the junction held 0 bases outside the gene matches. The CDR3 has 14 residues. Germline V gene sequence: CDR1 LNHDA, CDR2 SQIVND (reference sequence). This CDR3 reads CASSGQGDNSPLHF. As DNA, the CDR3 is TGTGCCAGTAGTGGACAGGGGGATAATTCACCCCTCCACTTT. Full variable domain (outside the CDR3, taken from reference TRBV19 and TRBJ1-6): DGGITQSPKYLFRKEGQNVTLSCEQNLNHDAMYWYRQDPGQGLRLIYYSQIVNDFQKGDIAEGYSVSREKKESFPLTVTSAQKNPTAFYLCASSGQGDNSPLHFGNGTRLTVT.

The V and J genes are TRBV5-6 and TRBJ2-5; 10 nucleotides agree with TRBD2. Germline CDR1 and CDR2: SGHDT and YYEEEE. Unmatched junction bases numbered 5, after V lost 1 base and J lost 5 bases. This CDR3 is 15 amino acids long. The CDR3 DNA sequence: TGTGCCAGCAGCTTGCAACTAGCGGGAAAGGAGACCCAGTACTTC. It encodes CASSLQLAGKETQYF.

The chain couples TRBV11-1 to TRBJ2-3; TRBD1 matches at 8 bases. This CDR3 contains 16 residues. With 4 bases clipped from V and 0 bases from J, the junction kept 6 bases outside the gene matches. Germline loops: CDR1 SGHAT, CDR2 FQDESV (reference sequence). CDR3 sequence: CASSWTGPISTDTQYF. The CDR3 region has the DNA TGTGCCAGCAGCTGGACAGGGCCAATAAGCACAGATACGCAGTATTTT.

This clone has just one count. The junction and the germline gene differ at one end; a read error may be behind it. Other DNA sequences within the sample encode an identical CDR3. In DNA form, the CDR3 reads TGCGCCAGTAGAAATTTCGGGACATCTTCCTACGAGCAGTACTTC. The encoded protein is CASRNFGTSSYEQYF. The V gene is TRBV19, the J gene TRBJ2-7; a weak D match, TRBD1 (6 bases). This CDR3 has 15 residues. Germline CDR1 LNHDA, CDR2 SQIVND (reference sequence).

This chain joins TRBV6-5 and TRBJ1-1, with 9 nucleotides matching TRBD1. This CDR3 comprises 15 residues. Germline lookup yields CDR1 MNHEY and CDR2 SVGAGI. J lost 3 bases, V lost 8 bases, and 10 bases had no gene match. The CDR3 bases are TGTGCCAGCTGGCGACCGGGACAGGGCTACACTGAAGCTTTCTTT. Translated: CASWRPGQGYTEAFF.

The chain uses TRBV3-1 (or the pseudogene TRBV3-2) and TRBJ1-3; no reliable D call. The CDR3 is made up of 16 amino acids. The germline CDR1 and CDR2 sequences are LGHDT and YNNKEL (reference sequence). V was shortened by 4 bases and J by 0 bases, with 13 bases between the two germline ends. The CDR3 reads CASSRAGLSSGNTIYF. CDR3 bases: TGTGCCAGCAGCCGTGCCGGGTTGAGCTCTGGAAACACCATATATTTT.

CDR3 in amino acids: CASSFDSSYNSPLHF. CDR3 sequence (DNA): TGTGCCAGCAGCTTTGACAGCTCCTATAATTCACCCCTCCACTTT. V gene TRBV7-8 combines with J gene TRBJ1-6, with D possibly matching TRBD1 (5 bases). Germline V lookup: CDR1 SGHVS, CDR2 FQNEAQ. The CDR3 contains 15 residues. Trimming left V 3 bases short and J 0 bases short, with 6 bases between.

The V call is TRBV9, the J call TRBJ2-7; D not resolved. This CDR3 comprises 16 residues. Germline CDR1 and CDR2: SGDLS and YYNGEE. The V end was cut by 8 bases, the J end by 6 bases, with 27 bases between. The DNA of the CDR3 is TGTGCCAGAGACTCCCCCCCTTCCGAGAGGCCATCCGAGCAGTACTTC. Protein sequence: CARDSPPSERPSEQYF.

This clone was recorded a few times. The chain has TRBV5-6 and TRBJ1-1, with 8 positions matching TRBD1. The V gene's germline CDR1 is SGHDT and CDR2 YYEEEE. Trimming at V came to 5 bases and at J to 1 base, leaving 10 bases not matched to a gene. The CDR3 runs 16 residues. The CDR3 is CASSLYDRGGNTEAFF. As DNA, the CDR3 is TGTGCCAGCAGTTTATACGACAGGGGAGGGAACACTGAAGCTTTCTTT.

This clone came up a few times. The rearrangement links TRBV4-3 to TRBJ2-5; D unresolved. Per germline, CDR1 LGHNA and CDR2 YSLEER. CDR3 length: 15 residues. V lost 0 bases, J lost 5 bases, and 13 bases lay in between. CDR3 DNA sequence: TGCGCCAGCAGCCAAGATAGAGGCCACGCCGAGACCCAGTACTTC. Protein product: CASSQDRGHAETQYF.

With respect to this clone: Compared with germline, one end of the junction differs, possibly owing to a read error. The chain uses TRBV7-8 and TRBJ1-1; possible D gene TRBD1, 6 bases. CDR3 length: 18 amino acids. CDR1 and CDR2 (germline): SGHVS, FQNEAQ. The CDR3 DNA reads TGTGCCAGCAGCTTAGTAATATCGGGGACATTTTCTCCCACTGAAGCCTTCTTT. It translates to CASSLVISGTFSPTEAFF. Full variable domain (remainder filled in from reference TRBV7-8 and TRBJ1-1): GAGVSQSPRYKVAKRGQDVALRCDPISGHVSLFWYQQALGQGPEFLTYFQNEAQLDKSGLPSDRFFAERPEGSVSTLKIQRTQQEDSAVYLCASSLVISGTFSPTEAFFGQGTRLTVV.

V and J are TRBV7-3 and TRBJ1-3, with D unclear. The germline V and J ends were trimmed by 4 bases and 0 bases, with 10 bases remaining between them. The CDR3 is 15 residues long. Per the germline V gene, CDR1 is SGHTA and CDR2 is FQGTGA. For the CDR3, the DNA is TGTGCCAGCAGCTCGGACGGGAACTCTGGAAACACCATATATTTT. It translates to CASSSDGNSGNTIYF.

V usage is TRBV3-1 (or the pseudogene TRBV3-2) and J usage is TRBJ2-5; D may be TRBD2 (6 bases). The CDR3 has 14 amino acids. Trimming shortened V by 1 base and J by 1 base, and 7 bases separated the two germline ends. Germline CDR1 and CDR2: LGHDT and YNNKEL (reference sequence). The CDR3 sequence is CASSQGGGQETQYF. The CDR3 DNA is TGTGCCAGCAGCCAAGGGGGAGGCCAAGAGACCCAGTACTTC.

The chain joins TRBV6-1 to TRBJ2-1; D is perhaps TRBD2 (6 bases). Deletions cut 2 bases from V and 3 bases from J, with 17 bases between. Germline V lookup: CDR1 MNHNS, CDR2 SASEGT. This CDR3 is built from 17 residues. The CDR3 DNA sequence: TGTGCCAGCAGTGAACTCTTCCCTCGTAGCGGCTACAATGAGCAGTTCTTC. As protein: CASSELFPRSGYNEQFF.

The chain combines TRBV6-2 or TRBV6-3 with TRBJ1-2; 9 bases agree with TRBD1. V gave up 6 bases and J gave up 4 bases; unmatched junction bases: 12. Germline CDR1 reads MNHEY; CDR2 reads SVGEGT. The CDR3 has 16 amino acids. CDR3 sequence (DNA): TGTGCCAGCAGCCCTCGGCCGGGACAGGGCGGCTATGGCTACACCTTC. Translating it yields CASSPRPGQGGYGYTF.